Following are 26 T cell receptor beta chains from one sample sequenced in a study of technical replicates of blood from a handful of donors. Sequenced by immunoSEQ multiplex PCR; TCRdb stores in-frame clones only, minus some. The sample includes more than 95,000 clones, around 96% seen only once; the top ten take about 0.19%. Sequencing was performed on T cells isolated from PBMCs. The receptors were sampled from a human donor in good health.

This clone was recorded once. The CDR3, as DNA: TGCGCCAGCAGCCAATTTAGCAGCGGGGAGCTGTTTTTT. Translated, it gives CASSQFSSGELFF. The J gene is TRBJ2-2, the V gene TRBV4-1; no reliable D call. The CDR3 length is 13 residues. In germline, CDR1 is MGHRA, CDR2 YSYEKL. The ends were cut back, 2 bases at V and 7 bases at J, with 8 bases in the middle.

The chain recombines TRBV10-1 with TRBJ2-1; D gene ambiguous. CDR3 length: 11 amino acids. CDR1 WNHNN and CDR2 SYGVQD come from the germline V gene (reference sequence). V was cut by 3 bases and J by 9 bases, with 6 bases left in between. CDR3 coding DNA: TGCGCCAGCAGTGACTCAGTTGAGCAGTTCTTC. The encoded protein is CASSDSVEQFF.

V is TRBV23-1 and J is TRBJ1-6; D uncertain. TRBV23-1 carries the ORF label, with uncertain function. CDR3 size: 17 residues. The V end was cut by 7 bases, the J end by 6 bases, with 22 bases between. The CDR3 region is CASTDRRADGFNSPLHF. The CDR3 DNA follows: TGCGCCAGCACCGATCGCCGAGCGGACGGATTTAATTCACCCCTCCACTTT.

The chain carries TRBV5-1 and TRBJ2-1; 14 bases are a match to TRBD2. The CDR3 is 15 amino acids. The trim removed 6 bases at V and 9 bases at J, leaving 8 bases unmatched. CDR1 SGHRS and CDR2 YFSETQ come from the germline V gene. Written as DNA, the CDR3 is TGCGCCAGCACGGGACTAGCGGGGGCCCAGGGTGAGCAGTTCTTC. Translation gives CASTGLAGAQGEQFF.

The chain has TRBV15 and TRBJ2-7, with TRBD1 matching over 10 bases. The length of the CDR3 is 15 residues. Trimming took 5 bases from V and 3 from J; bases not matched to a gene: 7. The germline gives CDR1 LNHNV, CDR2 YYDKDF (reference sequence). The chain's CDR3 is CATSGGQGIFYEQYF. The CDR3 DNA follows: TGTGCCACCAGCGGGGGACAGGGGATCTTCTACGAGCAGTACTTC.

This rearrangement joins TRBV7-6 to TRBJ2-7; 11 nucleotides agree with TRBD1. V lost 5 bases, J lost 7 bases, and 10 bases stayed unmatched. Germline V gene data show CDR1 as SGHVS and CDR2 as FNYEAQ. The length of the CDR3 is 15 residues. The CDR3 nucleotides are TGTGCCAGCAGCCTAATCCGGGACAGGGGGGAGGAGCAGTACTTC. Protein product: CASSLIRDRGEEQYF.

The V gene is TRBV7-9, the J gene TRBJ1-1; D is undetermined. The CDR3 spans 12 residues. Germline CDR1 SEHNR, CDR2 FQNEAQ (reference sequence). The ends were cut back, 2 bases at V and 11 bases at J, with 12 bases in the middle. As DNA, the CDR3 is TGTGCCAGCAGCTTATCGGTGCCGCCGGCTTTCTTT. Its translation is CASSLSVPPAFF.

This chain links TRBV7-3 with TRBJ1-2, with D possibly TRBD1 on 6 matching bases. Germline V gives CDR1 SGHTA, CDR2 FQGTGA. V dropped 0 bases and J dropped 8 bases, with 10 bases sitting between them. There are 13 residues in the CDR3. In DNA, the CDR3 is TGTGCCAGCAGCTTAACTTCCGGACAGGGCTACACCTTC. It codes for CASSLTSGQGYTF.

This chain links TRBV9 with TRBJ2-5, with 10 bases matching TRBD1. Germline V CDR1 and CDR2: SGDLS, YYNGEE. J lost 7 bases, V lost 4 bases, and 7 bases had no gene match. The CDR3 covers 14 residues. The CDR3 loop is CASSPQTGGGTQYF. CDR3 DNA sequence: TGTGCCAGCAGCCCCCAGACAGGGGGCGGGACCCAGTACTTC.

This clone has a single count. The J gene is TRBJ1-2, the V gene TRBV11-1; possibly TRBD1 for D (6 bases). The germline gives CDR1 SGHAT, CDR2 FQDESV (reference sequence). V lost 1 base, J lost 3 bases, and 12 bases lay in between. This CDR3 comprises 15 residues. The CDR3 sequence is CASSLVPGADYGYTF. CDR3 in DNA: TGTGCCAGCAGCTTAGTTCCAGGGGCAGACTATGGCTACACCTTC.

The chain employs TRBV30 and TRBJ2-3, with D tentatively TRBD2 (6 bases). This CDR3 spans 18 amino acids. Germline V gene lookup returns CDR1 GTSNPN and CDR2 SVGIG (reference sequence). V dropped 0 bases and J dropped 3 bases, with 22 bases sitting between them. For the CDR3, the DNA is TGTGCCTGGAGTGTTGGCTCACCGGGGACTCCCCTAACAGATACGCAGTATTTT. Its protein product is CAWSVGSPGTPLTDTQYF.

The chain uses TRBV11-2 and TRBJ2-7; D ambiguous. The CDR3 sequence is 14 residues long. Germline V gene data show CDR1 as SGHAT and CDR2 as FQNNGV. V lost 1 base to trimming and J lost 3 bases, with 10 bases between them. The DNA for the CDR3 is TGTGCCAGCAGCTTAGGAATAACTAACTACGAGCAGTACTTC. Translation: CASSLGITNYEQYF.

The chain combines TRBV6-1 with TRBJ2-2; weak D call: TRBD2 (5 bases). Trimming took 7 bases from V and 2 from J, leaving 14 bases between them. Germline V gene lookup returns CDR1 MNHNS and CDR2 SASEGT. This CDR3 has 15 amino acids. The chain's CDR3 is CASTVHGENTGELFF. Here the CDR3 DNA reads TGTGCCAGCACCGTCCACGGGGAAAACACCGGGGAGCTGTTTTTT.

CDR3 residues: CASSISGYTEAFF. The DNA for the CDR3 is TGTGCCAGTAGTATCTCAGGGTATACTGAAGCTTTCTTT. This chain links TRBV19 with TRBJ1-1; D might be TRBD1 (5 bases). V was cut by 3 bases and J by 5 bases, with 10 bases left in between. Looked up from germline, CDR1 is LNHDA and CDR2 is SQIVND (reference sequence). The CDR3 spans 13 residues.

The chain joins TRBV18 to TRBJ1-5; a weak D match, TRBD1 (6 bases). This CDR3 comprises 14 residues. V lost 6 bases and J lost 4, with 13 bases in between. CDR1 and CDR2 (germline): KGHSH, LQKENI. The CDR3 here is CASSSGELNQPQHF. DNA of the CDR3: TGTGCCAGCTCCTCAGGGGAGTTAAATCAGCCCCAGCATTTT.

The CDR3: CASSQDSVWTSGNYEQYF. The CDR3 DNA reads TGTGCCAGCAGCCAAGACTCGGTCTGGACTAGCGGGAACTACGAGCAGTACTTC. This sequence joins TRBV4-2 and TRBJ2-7, with 12 bases that match TRBD2. V gave up 0 bases and J gave up 3 bases; unmatched junction bases: 9. Germline V gene data show CDR1 as LGHNA and CDR2 as YNFKEQ. This CDR3 has 18 amino acids.

This chain links TRBV18 with TRBJ1-1; the D gene is possibly TRBD1 (6 bases). Germline CDR1 is KGHSH and CDR2 is LQKENI. The CDR3 covers 15 residues. The ends were cut back, 4 bases at V and 4 bases at J, with 16 bases in the middle. The CDR3 loop reads CASSLPGVPGTEAFF. The CDR3 bases are TGTGCCAGCTCACTCCCAGGGGTACCGGGCACTGAAGCTTTCTTT.

The rearrangement uses TRBV6-6 and TRBJ1-5; 10 bases agree with TRBD1. V gave up 2 bases and J gave up 6 bases; unmatched junction bases: 4. The germline CDR1 and CDR2 sequences are MNHNY and SVGAGI (reference sequence). The CDR3 is 15 amino acids. The DNA for the CDR3 is TGTGCCAGCAGTTACGACAGGGGGCCGAGTCAGCCCCAGCATTTT. Translating it yields CASSYDRGPSQPQHF.

The V call is TRBV5-1, the J call TRBJ2-5; D is undetermined. Germline CDR1 and CDR2: SGHRS and YFSETQ. The V end was cut by 0 bases, the J end by 5 bases, with 5 bases between. This CDR3 spans 12 amino acids. The CDR3 loop is CASSLGMETQYF. CDR3 coding DNA: TGCGCCAGCAGCTTGGGTATGGAGACCCAGTACTTC. Using reference TRBV5-1 and TRBJ2-5 for the parts outside the CDR3, the full variable domain is KAGVTQTPRYLIKTRGQQVTLSCSPISGHRSVSWYQQTPGQGLQFLFEYFSETQRNKGNFPGRFSGRQFSNSRSEMNVSTLELGDSALYLCASSLGMETQYFGPGTRLLVL.

The chain has TRBV6-5 and TRBJ2-3, with a tentative D call TRBD2 (6 bases). This CDR3 has 16 residues. V was pared by 0 bases and J by 5 bases, with 15 bases between. CDR1 is MNHEY, CDR2 SVGAGI, per germline. CDR3 amino acids: CASSYSSGGAGDTQYF. DNA for the CDR3: TGTGCCAGCAGTTACTCTTCCGGGGGAGCTGGAGATACGCAGTATTTT.

This rearrangement joins TRBV9 to TRBJ1-2; 7 bases are shared with TRBD1. The junction had 7 bases not matched to a gene; V was cut back by 4 bases and J by 1 base. CDR1 and CDR2 (germline): SGDLS, YYNGEE. The CDR3 runs 15 residues. DNA of the CDR3: TGTGCCAGCAGCTCCGGTCAGGGGGTTAACTATGGCTACACCTTC. It encodes CASSSGQGVNYGYTF.

This sequence joins TRBV10-3 and TRBJ2-1; unclear D gene. V was pared by 7 bases and J by 6 bases, with 16 bases between. Germline V gene data show CDR1 as ENHRY and CDR2 as SYGVKD. CDR3 length: 14 amino acids. The CDR3 sequence: CAINPYEHSNEQFF. The CDR3, as DNA: TGTGCCATCAATCCGTACGAGCACTCCAATGAGCAGTTCTTC.

This rearrangement joins TRBV18 to TRBJ2-6; 7 bases line up with TRBD1. V dropped 6 bases and J dropped 0; count of bases not matched to a gene: 5. This CDR3 is built from 16 residues. Germline CDR1 reads KGHSH; CDR2 reads LQKENI. In nucleotides, the CDR3 is TGTGCCAGCTCCAGGACAGGAACCTCTGGGGCCAACGTCCTGACTTTC. As protein: CASSRTGTSGANVLTF.

V usage is TRBV4-2 and J usage is TRBJ1-2; TRBD1 matches 7 bases. Germline V gene sequence: CDR1 LGHNA, CDR2 YNFKEQ. This CDR3 is 15 amino acids long. J was trimmed by 7 bases and V by 0 bases; bases with no gene match: 8. The CDR3 protein is CASSQDLEGARGYTF. DNA for the CDR3: TGTGCCAGCAGCCAAGACTTGGAGGGGGCGCGTGGCTACACCTTC.

V usage is TRBV28 and J usage is TRBJ1-1, with D unresolved. V lost 3 bases and J lost 4, with 18 bases in between. The CDR3 is 16 amino acids. CDR1 is MDHEN, CDR2 SYDVKM, per germline. The chain's CDR3 is CASSFWEAMKVTEAFF. The CDR3 nucleotides are TGTGCCAGCAGTTTTTGGGAGGCAATGAAAGTCACTGAAGCTTTCTTT. Based on the CDR3 plus reference TRBV28 and TRBJ1-1, the full variable domain is DVKVTQSSRYLVKRTGEKVFLECVQDMDHENMFWYRQDPGLGLRLIYFSYDVKMKEKGDIPEGYSVSREKKERFSLILESASTNQTSMYLCASSFWEAMKVTEAFFGQGTRLTVV.

The chain combines TRBV18 with TRBJ2-5, with D possibly TRBD1 on 6 matching bases. Trimming removed 4 bases from V and 0 bases from J, with 9 bases in between. CDR1 KGHSH and CDR2 LQKENI come from the germline V gene. CDR3 length: 14 residues. CDR3 loop: CASSLDRNQETQYF. CDR3 nucleotide sequence: TGTGCCAGCTCACTCGACAGGAACCAAGAGACCCAGTACTTC.